The clone carrying this T cell receptor beta chain was seen ten or more times. Its specificity is not known. Every sample yielded at least 6 million isolated PBMCs. Next came a second PCR, run for about 6 to 12 cycles, which used a sample-barcoded 5' primer along with a J-beta primer mix. TCRdb re-called the 5' RACE reads with MiXCR, one entry per CDR3 protein. Seen here are 600,000 or so distinct CDR3 sequences, around 31% observed once, and the top ten hold 15% to 19%. This sample was taken from a study of blood T cells in healthy people across ages. Whole-study findings and limits: TCR beta diversity per million T cells fell roughly linearly with age.

V dropped 2 bases and J dropped 4; count of bases not matched to a gene: 13. The germline gives CDR1 DFQATT, CDR2 SNEGSKA (reference sequence). This CDR3 spans 16 amino acids. The sample taken for sequencing was blood. This receptor was obtained from a woman of 80 years or more in good health. The chain links TRBV20-1 to TRBJ1-2; TRBD1 aligns across 7 bases. The CDR3 here is CSARYSGTAGTYGYTF. CDR3 bases: TGCAGTGCTAGATACTCGGGGACAGCCGGAACCTATGGCTACACCTTC.